This T cell receptor (beta chain) was retrieved from a study of control samples from healthy donors and cancer patients. Here immunoSEQ multiplex PCR was the method, and the copy in TCRdb shows in-frame clones only, minus some. The sample comprises 95,000 to 150,000 clones, around 87% of which are singletons, and roughly 3% rests with the top ten. Germline loops: CDR1 MNHEY, CDR2 SMNVEV (reference sequence). The CDR3 sequence is 16 residues long. The V end lost 0 bases, the J end lost 0 bases, and 8 bases lay between the germline ends. The source material was blood. This chain joins TRBV27 and TRBJ2-2; D remains ambiguous. This clonotype originated in a man between 60 and 75 years old in good health. CDR3 in amino acids: CASSLSAQTNTGELFF. CDR3 DNA sequence: TGTGCCAGCAGTTTATCGGCCCAGACGAACACCGGGGAGCTGTTTTTT.